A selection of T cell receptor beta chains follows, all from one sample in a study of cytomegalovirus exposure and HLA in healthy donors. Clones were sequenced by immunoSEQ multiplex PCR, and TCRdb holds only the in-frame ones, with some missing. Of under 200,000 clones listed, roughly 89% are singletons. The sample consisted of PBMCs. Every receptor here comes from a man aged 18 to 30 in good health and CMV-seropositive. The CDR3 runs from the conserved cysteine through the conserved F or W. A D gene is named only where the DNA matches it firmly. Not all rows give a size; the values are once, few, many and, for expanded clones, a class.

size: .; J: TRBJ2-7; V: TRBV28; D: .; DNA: TGTGCCAGCAGTTTCCAGGGTTGGGAACACGAGCAGTACTTC; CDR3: CASSFQGWEHEQYF
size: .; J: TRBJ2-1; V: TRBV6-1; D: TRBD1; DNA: TGTGCCAGCAGATGGACAGGGGGGAACAATGAGCAGTTCTTC; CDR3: CASRWTGGNNEQFF
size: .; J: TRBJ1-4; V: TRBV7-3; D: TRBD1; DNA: TGTGCCAGCAGCTCCAAGGGTGGGACAGGGGGTGAAAAACTGTTTTTT; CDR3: CASSSKGGTGGEKLFF
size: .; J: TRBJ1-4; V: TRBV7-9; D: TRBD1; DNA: TGTGCCAGCAGCCCCAGGGGGGCACTAGCAACTAATGAAAAACTGTTTTTT; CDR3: CASSPRGALATNEKLFF
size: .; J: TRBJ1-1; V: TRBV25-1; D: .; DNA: TGTGCCAGCAGTGATCGAACATCGAACACTGAAGCTTTCTTT; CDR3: CASSDRTSNTEAFF
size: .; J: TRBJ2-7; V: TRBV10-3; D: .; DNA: TGTGCCATCAGTGAGCCCTCCGGGATCGAGCAGTACTTC; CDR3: CAISEPSGIEQYF
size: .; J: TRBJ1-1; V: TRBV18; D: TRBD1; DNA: TGTGCCAGCTCACCGAGGGACAGGAACACTGAAGCTTTCTTT; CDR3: CASSPRDRNTEAFF
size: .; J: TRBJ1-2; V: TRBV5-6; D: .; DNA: TGTGCCAGCAGTTATCCGGCAGCAGGGGACGGCTACACCTTC; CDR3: CASSYPAAGDGYTF
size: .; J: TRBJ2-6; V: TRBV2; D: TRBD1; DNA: TGTGCCAGCAGGGAGACAGGGGGCTCCGGGGCCAACGTCCTGACTTTC; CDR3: CASRETGGSGANVLTF
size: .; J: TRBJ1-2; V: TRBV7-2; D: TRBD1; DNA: TGTGCCAGCAGCTTAGCGGGACAGGGTGGTGGCTACACCTTC; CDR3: CASSLAGQGGGYTF
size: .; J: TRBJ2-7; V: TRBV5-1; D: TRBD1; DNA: TGCGCCAGCAGCAAGTCGCCGGGACAGACCTACGAGCAGTACTTC; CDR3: CASSKSPGQTYEQYF
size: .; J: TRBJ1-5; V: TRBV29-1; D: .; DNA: TGCAGCGTGAATCAGGGTAGCAATCAGCCCCAGCATTTT; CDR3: CSVNQGSNQPQHF
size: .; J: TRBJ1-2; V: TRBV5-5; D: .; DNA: TGTGCCAGCAGCTTCCCGGGGATTAACTATGGCTACACCTTC; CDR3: CASSFPGINYGYTF
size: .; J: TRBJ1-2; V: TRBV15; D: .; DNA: TGTGCCACCAGCAGAGTTCCCAGCGTAGACTATGGCTACACCTTC; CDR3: CATSRVPSVDYGYTF
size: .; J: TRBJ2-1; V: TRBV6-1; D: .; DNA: TGTGCCAGCATATTAACAGGGTTCCTTGAGCAGTTCTTC; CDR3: CASILTGFLEQFF
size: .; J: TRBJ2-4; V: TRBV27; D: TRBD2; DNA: TGTGCCAGCAGTTTGGGAGGCGGGAGGATTGGCATTCAGTACTTC; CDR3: CASSLGGGRIGIQYF
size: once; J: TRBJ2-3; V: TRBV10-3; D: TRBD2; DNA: TGTGCCATCAGTCACCCTGGGTATTGGGCGGGAGGGCCTTATGGAACAGATACGCAGTATTTT; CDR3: CAISHPGYWAGGPYGTDTQYF
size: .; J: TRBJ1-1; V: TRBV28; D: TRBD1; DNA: TGTGCCAGCAGGGACAGGGTGAACACTGAAGCTTTCTTT; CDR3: CASRDRVNTEAFF
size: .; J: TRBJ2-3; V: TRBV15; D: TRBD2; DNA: TGTGCCACCAGCAGAGAAGGGACTAGCTCATTAGATACGCAGTATTTT; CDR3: CATSREGTSSLDTQYF
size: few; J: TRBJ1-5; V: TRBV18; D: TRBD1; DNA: TGTGCCAGCTCACCACAAGACAGGGGGCCCCAGCATTTT; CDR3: CASSPQDRGPQHF
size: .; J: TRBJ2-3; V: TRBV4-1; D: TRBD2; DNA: TGCGCCAGCAGCCAAGAGGGCCTTAGATTTACTAGCGGAGATACGCAGTATTTT; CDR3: CASSQEGLRFTSGDTQYF
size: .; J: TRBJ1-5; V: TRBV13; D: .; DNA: TGTGCCAGCAGCTTTCTTGATCAGCCCCAGCATTTT; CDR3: CASSFLDQPQHF
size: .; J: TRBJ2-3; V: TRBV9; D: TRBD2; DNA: TGTGCCAGCAGCAAAAACTCACTAGCGGGCAGCACAGATACGCAGTATTTT; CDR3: CASSKNSLAGSTDTQYF
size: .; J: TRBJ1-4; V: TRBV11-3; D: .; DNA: TGTGCCAGCAGTGTTAAAGGACAGATTTCCTTT; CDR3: CASSVKGQISF
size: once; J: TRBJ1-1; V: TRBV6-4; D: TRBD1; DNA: TGTGCCAGCAGAGTGGACAGGATGAACACTGAAGCTTTCTTT; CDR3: CASRVDRMNTEAFF
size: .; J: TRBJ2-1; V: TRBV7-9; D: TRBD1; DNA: TGTGCCAGCAGTTTGGGACAGGGGATCTACAATGAGCAGTTCTTC; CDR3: CASSLGQGIYNEQFF
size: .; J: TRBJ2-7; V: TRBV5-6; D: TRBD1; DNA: TGTGCCAGCAGCTTGGGAGACAGGGCAACCTACGAGCAGTACTTC; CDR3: CASSLGDRATYEQYF